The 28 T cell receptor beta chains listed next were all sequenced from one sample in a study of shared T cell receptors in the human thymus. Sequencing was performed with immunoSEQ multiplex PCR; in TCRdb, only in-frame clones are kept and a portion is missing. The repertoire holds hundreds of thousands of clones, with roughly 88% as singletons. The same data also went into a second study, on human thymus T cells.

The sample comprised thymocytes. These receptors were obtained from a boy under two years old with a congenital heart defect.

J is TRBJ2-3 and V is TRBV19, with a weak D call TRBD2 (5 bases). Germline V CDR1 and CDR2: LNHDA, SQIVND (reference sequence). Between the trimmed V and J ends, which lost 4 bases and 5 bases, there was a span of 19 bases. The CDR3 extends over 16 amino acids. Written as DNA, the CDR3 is TGTGCCAGTAGTAAGGCGAAGGACTGTCCCAAAGATACGCAGTATTTT. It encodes CASSKAKDCPKDTQYF.

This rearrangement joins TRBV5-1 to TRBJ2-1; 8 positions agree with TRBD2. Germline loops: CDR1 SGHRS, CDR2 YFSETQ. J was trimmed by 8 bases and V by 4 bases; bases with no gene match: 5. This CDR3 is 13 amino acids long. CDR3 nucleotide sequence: TGCGCCAGCAGCCCCAGCGGGGGCGATGAGCAGTTCTTC. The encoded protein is CASSPSGGDEQFF.

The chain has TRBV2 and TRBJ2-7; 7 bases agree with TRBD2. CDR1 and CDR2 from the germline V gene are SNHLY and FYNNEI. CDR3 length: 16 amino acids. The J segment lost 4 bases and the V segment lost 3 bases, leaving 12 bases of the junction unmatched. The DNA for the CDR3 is TGTGCCAGCAGTGAGGGGGGGGAGGCCTCGGTATACGAGCAGTACTTC. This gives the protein CASSEGGEASVYEQYF.

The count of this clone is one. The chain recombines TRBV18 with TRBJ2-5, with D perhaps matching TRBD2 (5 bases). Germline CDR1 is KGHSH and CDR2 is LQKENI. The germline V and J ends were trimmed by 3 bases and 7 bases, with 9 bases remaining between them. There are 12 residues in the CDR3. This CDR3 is CASSPLGGTQYF. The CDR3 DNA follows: TGTGCCAGCTCACCTCTAGGAGGGACCCAGTACTTC.

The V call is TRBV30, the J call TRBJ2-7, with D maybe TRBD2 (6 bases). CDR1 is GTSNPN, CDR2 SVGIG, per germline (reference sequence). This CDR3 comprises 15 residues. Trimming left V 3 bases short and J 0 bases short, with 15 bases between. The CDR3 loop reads CAWRGGGISSYEQYF. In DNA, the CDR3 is TGTGCCTGGAGGGGGGGAGGCATAAGCTCCTACGAGCAGTACTTC.

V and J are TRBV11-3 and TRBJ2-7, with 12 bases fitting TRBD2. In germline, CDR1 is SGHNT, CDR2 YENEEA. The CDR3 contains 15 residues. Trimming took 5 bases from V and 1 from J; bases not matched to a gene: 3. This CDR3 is CASSRTSGESYEQYF. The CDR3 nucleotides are TGTGCCAGCAGCCGGACTAGCGGGGAGTCCTACGAGCAGTACTTC.

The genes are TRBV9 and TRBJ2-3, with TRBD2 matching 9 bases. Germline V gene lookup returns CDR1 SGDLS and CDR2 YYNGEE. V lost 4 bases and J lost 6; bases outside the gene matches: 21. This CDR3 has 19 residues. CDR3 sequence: CASSPRINIAGDMLDTQYF. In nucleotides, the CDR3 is TGTGCCAGCAGCCCGCGGATTAACATAGCGGGGGACATGTTGGATACGCAGTATTTT.

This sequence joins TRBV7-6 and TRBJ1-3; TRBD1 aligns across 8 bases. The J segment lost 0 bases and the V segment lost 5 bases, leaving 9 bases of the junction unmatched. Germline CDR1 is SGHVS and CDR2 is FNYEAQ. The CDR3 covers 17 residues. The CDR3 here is CASSPHRQGPSGNTIYF. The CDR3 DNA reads TGTGCCAGCAGCCCACACCGACAGGGGCCCTCTGGAAACACCATATATTTT.

The CDR3 sequence: CASSLGLAGATDTQYF. In DNA, the CDR3 is TGTGCCAGCAGCTTGGGACTAGCGGGAGCCACAGATACGCAGTATTTT. The chain couples TRBV7-6 to TRBJ2-3; 14 bases map to TRBD2. This CDR3 region has 16 residues. V shed 3 bases, J shed 2 bases, and the junction held 1 base outside the gene matches. Germline values: CDR1 SGHVS, CDR2 FNYEAQ.

The CDR3 DNA reads TGTGCCTGGAGTGTAGGTGTGGCCCCTGGCGGGAGCGACGAGCAGTACTTC. This encodes CAWSVGVAPGGSDEQYF. The V and J genes are TRBV30 and TRBJ2-5; 7 nucleotides agree with TRBD2. The J call could be wrong; TRBJ2-7 is a better fit for the DNA end. This CDR3 region has 17 residues. In germline, CDR1 is GTSNPN, CDR2 SVGIG (reference sequence).

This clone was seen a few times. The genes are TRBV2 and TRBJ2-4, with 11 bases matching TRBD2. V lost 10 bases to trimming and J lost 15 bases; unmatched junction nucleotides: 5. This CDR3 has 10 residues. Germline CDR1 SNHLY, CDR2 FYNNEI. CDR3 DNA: TGTGCCACACTAGCGGGAGAGCGGTACTTC. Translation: CATLAGERYF.

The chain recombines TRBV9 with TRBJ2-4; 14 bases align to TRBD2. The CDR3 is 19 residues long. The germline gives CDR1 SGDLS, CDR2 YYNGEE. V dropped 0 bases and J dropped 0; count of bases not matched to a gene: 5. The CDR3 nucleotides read TGTGCCAGCAGCGTAGGGGGACTAGCGGGAGAGGTAGCCAAAAACATTCAGTACTTC. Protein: CASSVGGLAGEVAKNIQYF. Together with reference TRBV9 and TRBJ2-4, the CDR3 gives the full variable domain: DSGVTQTPKHLITATGQRVTLRCSPRSGDLSVYWYQQSLDQGLQFLIQYYNGEERAKGNILERFSAQQFPDLHSELNLSSLELGDSALYFCASSVGGLAGEVAKNIQYFGAGTRLSVL.

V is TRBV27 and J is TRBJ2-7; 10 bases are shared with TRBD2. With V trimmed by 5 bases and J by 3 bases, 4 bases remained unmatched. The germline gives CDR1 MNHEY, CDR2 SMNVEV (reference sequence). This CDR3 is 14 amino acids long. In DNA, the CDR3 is TGTGCCAGCAGTCTAGCGGGAGAAGGCTACGAGCAGTACTTC. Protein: CASSLAGEGYEQYF.

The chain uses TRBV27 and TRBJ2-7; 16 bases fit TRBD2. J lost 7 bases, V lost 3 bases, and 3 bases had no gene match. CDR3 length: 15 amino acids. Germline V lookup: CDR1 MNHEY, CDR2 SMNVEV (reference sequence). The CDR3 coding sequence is TGTGCCAGCAGTTTGGGGACTAGCGGGAGGGGGGAGCAGTACTTC. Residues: CASSLGTSGRGEQYF.

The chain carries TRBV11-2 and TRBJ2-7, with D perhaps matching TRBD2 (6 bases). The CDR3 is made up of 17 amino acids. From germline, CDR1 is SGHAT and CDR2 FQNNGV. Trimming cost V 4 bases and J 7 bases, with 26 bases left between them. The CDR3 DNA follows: TGTGCCAGCAGCTCCCGGGGTGAAGCGGGCCGACCGGGGGAGCAGTACTTC. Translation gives CASSSRGEAGRPGEQYF.

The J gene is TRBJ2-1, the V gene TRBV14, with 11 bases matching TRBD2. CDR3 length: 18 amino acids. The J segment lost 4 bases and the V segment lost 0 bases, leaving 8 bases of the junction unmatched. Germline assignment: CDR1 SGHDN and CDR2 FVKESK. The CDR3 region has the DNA TGTGCCAGCAGCCAAGATCTGGGGGGACTAGCGGTATACAATGAGCAGTTCTTC. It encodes CASSQDLGGLAVYNEQFF.

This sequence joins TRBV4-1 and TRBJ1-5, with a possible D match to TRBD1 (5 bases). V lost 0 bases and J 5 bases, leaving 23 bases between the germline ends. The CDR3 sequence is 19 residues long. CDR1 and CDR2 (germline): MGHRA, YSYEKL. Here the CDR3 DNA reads TGCGCCAGCAGCCAAGAGGGCCCTCCGCGGACAAGTACGCATCAGCCCCAGCATTTT. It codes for CASSQEGPPRTSTHQPQHF.

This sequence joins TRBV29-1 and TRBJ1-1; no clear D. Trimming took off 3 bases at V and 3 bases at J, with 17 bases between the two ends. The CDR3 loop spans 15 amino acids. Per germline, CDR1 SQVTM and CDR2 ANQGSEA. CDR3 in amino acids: CSVDRVGSKDTEAFF. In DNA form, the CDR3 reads TGCAGCGTTGATAGGGTAGGGAGTAAGGACACTGAAGCTTTCTTT.

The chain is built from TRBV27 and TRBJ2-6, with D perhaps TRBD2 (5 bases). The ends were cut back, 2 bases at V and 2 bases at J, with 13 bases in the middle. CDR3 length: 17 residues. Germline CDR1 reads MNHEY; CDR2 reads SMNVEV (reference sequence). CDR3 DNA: TGTGCCAGCAGTTTAACGGTCAGGACTGCTGGGGCCAACGTCCTGACTTTC. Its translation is CASSLTVRTAGANVLTF.

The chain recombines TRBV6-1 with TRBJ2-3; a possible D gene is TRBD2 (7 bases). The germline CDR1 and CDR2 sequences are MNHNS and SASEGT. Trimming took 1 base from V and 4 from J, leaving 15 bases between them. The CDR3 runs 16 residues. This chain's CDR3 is CASSEEGGIMADTQYF. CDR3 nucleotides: TGTGCCAGCAGTGAAGAGGGGGGGATTATGGCAGATACGCAGTATTTT.

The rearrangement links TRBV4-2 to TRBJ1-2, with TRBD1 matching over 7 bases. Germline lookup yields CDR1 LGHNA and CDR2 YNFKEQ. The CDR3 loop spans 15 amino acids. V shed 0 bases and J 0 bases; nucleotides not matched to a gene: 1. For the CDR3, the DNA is TGTGCCAGCAGCCAAGAGGACAGGCCTAACTATGGCTACACCTTC. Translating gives CASSQEDRPNYGYTF.

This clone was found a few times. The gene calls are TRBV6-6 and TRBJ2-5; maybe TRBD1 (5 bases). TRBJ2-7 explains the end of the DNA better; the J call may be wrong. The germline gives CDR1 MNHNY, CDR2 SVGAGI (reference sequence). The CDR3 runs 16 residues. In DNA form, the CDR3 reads TGTGCCAGCAGTTCTGGCCATGATGGGGCCCCTTACGAGCAGTACTTC. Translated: CASSSGHDGAPYEQYF.

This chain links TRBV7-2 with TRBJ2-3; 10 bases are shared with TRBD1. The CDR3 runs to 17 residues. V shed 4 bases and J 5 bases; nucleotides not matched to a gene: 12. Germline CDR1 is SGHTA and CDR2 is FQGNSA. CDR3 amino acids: CASSYQPDRGRGDTQYF. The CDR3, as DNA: TGTGCCAGCAGCTACCAACCCGACAGGGGGCGTGGAGATACGCAGTATTTT.

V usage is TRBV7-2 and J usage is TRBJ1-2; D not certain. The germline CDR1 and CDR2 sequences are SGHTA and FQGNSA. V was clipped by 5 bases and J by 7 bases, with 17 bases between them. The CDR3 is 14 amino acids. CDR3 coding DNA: TGTGCCAGCAGCCCCATTCGGGTCGGAGGTGGCTACACCTTC. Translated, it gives CASSPIRVGGGYTF. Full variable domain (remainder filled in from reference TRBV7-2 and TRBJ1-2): GAGVSQSPSNKVTEKGKDVELRCDPISGHTALYWYRQSLGQGLEFLIYFQGNSAPDKSGLPSDRFSAERTGGSVSTLTIQRTQQEDSAVYLCASSPIRVGGGYTFGSGTRLTVV.

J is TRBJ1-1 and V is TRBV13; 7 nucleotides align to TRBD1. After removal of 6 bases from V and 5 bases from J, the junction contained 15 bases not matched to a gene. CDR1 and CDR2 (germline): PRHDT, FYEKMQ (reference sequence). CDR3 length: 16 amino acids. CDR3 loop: CASRPGEGGTSTEAFF. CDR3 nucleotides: TGTGCCAGCAGACCAGGGGAAGGGGGCACGTCGACTGAAGCTTTCTTT.

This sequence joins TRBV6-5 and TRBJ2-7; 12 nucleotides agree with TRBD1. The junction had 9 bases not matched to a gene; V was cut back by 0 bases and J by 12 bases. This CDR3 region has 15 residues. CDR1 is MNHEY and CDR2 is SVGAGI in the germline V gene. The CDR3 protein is CASSYSPPGTGGTYF. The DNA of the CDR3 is TGTGCCAGCAGTTACTCTCCGCCCGGGACAGGGGGCACGTACTTC.

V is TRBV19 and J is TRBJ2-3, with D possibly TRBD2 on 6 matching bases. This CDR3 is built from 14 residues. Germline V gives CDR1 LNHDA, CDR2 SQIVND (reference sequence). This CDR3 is CGAGSGTSTDTQYF. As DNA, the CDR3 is TGTGGTGCCGGGAGTGGTACTAGCACAGATACGCAGTATTTT.

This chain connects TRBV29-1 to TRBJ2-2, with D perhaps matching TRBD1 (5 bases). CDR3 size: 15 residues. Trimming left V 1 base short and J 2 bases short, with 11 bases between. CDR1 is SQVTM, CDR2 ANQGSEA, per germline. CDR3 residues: CSVEVAGRNTGELFF. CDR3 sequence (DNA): TGCAGCGTTGAAGTGGCAGGGCGAAACACCGGGGAGCTGTTTTTT.